This passage covers 29 T cell receptor beta chains from one sample sequenced in a study of OX40 agonist ivuxolimab in advanced cancers. The repertoire was sequenced with immunoSEQ multiplex PCR; TCRdb's copy has only in-frame clones and lacks some. The sample holds approximately 24,000 clones, roughly 79% seen once. This sample comprised CD4+ or CD8+ T cells sorted from blood, obtained in a trial of the OX40 agonist ivuxolimab. All receptors derive from an adult with an advanced solid tumor such as melanoma, head and neck, liver or kidney cancer.

This CDR3 reads CASSSPRQGVRGNEKLFF. Here the CDR3 DNA reads TGTGCCAGCAGCTCCCCCCGACAGGGGGTCAGGGGTAATGAAAAACTGTTTTTT. The gene calls are TRBV7-9 and TRBJ1-4, with 9 nucleotides matching TRBD1. V shed 4 bases, J shed 4 bases, and the junction held 13 bases outside the gene matches. The CDR3 has 18 residues. Looked up from germline, CDR1 is SEHNR and CDR2 is FQNEAQ (reference sequence). The whole variable domain, remainder taken from reference TRBV7-9 and TRBJ1-4, is DTGVSQNPRHKITKRGQNVTFRCDPISEHNRLYWYRQTLGQGPEFLTYFQNEAQLEKSRLLSDRFSAERPKGSFSTLEIQRTEQGDSAMYLCASSSPRQGVRGNEKLFFGSGTQLSVL.

In this sample, this clone turned up a few times. This chain connects TRBV19 to TRBJ1-3; tentative D call: TRBD1 (6 bases). The germline V gene encodes CDR1 LNHDA and CDR2 SQIVND (reference sequence). V shed 8 bases and J shed 6 bases, with 17 bases lying between them. The CDR3 totals 14 residues. CDR3 DNA sequence: TGTGCCAGTTCGGGACATCCTCTGGAAAACACCATATATTTT. Residues: CASSGHPLENTIYF.

This CDR3 is CASCRGGQAPWDGYTF. The CDR3 DNA reads TGTGCCAGTTGCAGAGGGGGTCAGGCCCCTTGGGATGGCTACACCTTC. The chain recombines TRBV19 with TRBJ1-2; possible D gene TRBD1, 6 bases. Germline V gene sequence: CDR1 LNHDA, CDR2 SQIVND (reference sequence). The CDR3 extends over 16 amino acids. V was shortened by 8 bases and J by 6 bases, with 25 bases between the two germline ends.

Only a few counts were recorded for this clone. The rearrangement joins TRBV4-3 to TRBJ2-7, with TRBD1 as a possible D gene (5 bases). Germline values: CDR1 LGHNA, CDR2 YSLEER. V lost 4 bases and J 0 bases, leaving 13 bases between the germline ends. The CDR3 extends over 15 amino acids. The CDR3 sequence is CASSLQWGSSYEQYF. CDR3 in DNA: TGCGCCAGCAGCCTTCAGTGGGGCAGCTCCTACGAGCAGTACTTC.

This clone was detected once. The chain carries TRBV11-2 and TRBJ2-7, with 7 nucleotides matching TRBD2. J lost 6 bases, V lost 5 bases, and 10 bases had no gene match. The CDR3 sequence is 14 residues long. The germline gives CDR1 SGHAT, CDR2 FQNNGV. CDR3 coding DNA: TGTGCCAGCAGCAACTGGACTAGTTCGGTCGAGCAGTACTTC. Residues: CASSNWTSSVEQYF.

The chain recombines TRBV7-9 with TRBJ2-1; D might be TRBD1 (6 bases). This CDR3 is 15 amino acids long. Trimming shortened V by 5 bases and J by 3 bases, and 14 bases separated the two germline ends. The germline V gene encodes CDR1 SEHNR and CDR2 FQNEAQ (reference sequence). This chain's CDR3 is CASSPGTSYYNEQFF. The CDR3 DNA reads TGTGCCAGCAGCCCAGGGACATCCTACTACAATGAGCAGTTCTTC.

This rearrangement joins TRBV12-2 to TRBJ2-1. TRBV12-2 is assigned pseudogene status. The CDR3 spans 11 residues. CDR3 DNA: TGTGCAAGTCGCTTTGTCAATGAGCAGTTCTTC. Translating gives CASRFVNEQFF.

V gene TRBV4-1 combines with J gene TRBJ2-5; 9 bases are a match to TRBD2. V lost 4 bases and J lost 7; bases outside the gene matches: 10. The CDR3 spans 15 residues. CDR1 is MGHRA, CDR2 YSYEKL, per germline. The CDR3 bases are TGCGCCAGCAGCCGCGATCCAGGACTAGCGCTGACCCAGTACTTC. Its protein product is CASSRDPGLALTQYF.

J is TRBJ2-3 and V is TRBV7-8, with TRBD2 matching 9 bases. After removal of 0 bases from V and 2 bases from J, the junction contained 3 bases not matched to a gene. The germline V gene encodes CDR1 SGHVS and CDR2 FQNEAQ. The CDR3 totals 16 residues. Written as DNA, the CDR3 is TGTGCCAGCAGCTTAGCGGGCGGGGGGGTCACAGATACGCAGTATTTT. Translated: CASSLAGGGVTDTQYF.

The gene calls are TRBV5-4 and TRBJ2-2; D gene uncertain. CDR3 length equals 14 residues. Germline V CDR1 and CDR2: SGHNT, YYREEE (reference sequence). Trimming removed 4 bases at V and 2 bases at J, with 9 bases between. CDR3: CASSKALNTGELFF. The CDR3 DNA sequence: TGTGCCAGCAGCAAGGCCTTAAACACCGGGGAGCTGTTTTTT.

This chain uses TRBV27 with TRBJ2-1; D remains ambiguous. CDR3 size: 15 residues. CDR1 and CDR2 (germline): MNHEY, SMNVEV (reference sequence). Trimming removed 6 bases from V and 4 bases from J, with 16 bases in between. CDR3 nucleotides: TGTGCCAGCAGGTGGACCTCGTCATCATACAATGAGCAGTTCTTC. It yields the protein CASRWTSSSYNEQFF.

This clone was seen only a few times. The identical CDR3 is also encoded by other nucleotide sequences in the sample. This chain joins TRBV5-1 and TRBJ2-1, with D possibly TRBD2 on 7 matching bases. Trimming took 5 bases from V and 1 from J, leaving 13 bases between them. CDR1 is SGHRS, CDR2 YFSETQ, per germline. This CDR3 comprises 15 residues. The CDR3 reads CASSGGGTSYNEQFF. CDR3 coding DNA: TGCGCCAGCAGTGGGGGGGGCACGTCCTACAATGAGCAGTTCTTC.

The CDR3 is CAIRPGPLGAKNIQYF. The CDR3 nucleotides are TGTGCCATCAGACCGGGACCCCTGGGCGCCAAAAACATTCAGTACTTC. The gene calls are TRBV10-3 and TRBJ2-4; either TRBD1 or TRBD2 may supply D (5 bases each). Looked up from germline, CDR1 is ENHRY and CDR2 is SYGVKD. This CDR3 has 16 residues. Trimming removed 6 bases at V and 1 base at J, with 16 bases between.

V usage is TRBV11-2 and J usage is TRBJ1-4; no clear D. The germline V gene encodes CDR1 SGHAT and CDR2 FQNNGV. The V end was cut by 1 base, the J end by 4 bases, with 7 bases between. This CDR3 has 14 amino acids. DNA for the CDR3: TGTGCCAGCAGCTTAGCAGGCCTTAATGAAAAACTGTTTTTT. This gives the protein CASSLAGLNEKLFF.

The chain is built from TRBV2 and TRBJ1-2, with unresolved D. The germline CDR1 and CDR2 sequences are SNHLY and FYNNEI. The CDR3 covers 14 residues. Trimming took 1 base from V and 4 from J, leaving 10 bases between them. The CDR3 loop reads CASSEVGRFYGYTF. The CDR3 region has the DNA TGTGCCAGCAGTGAAGTTGGTCGGTTCTATGGCTACACCTTC.

This chain connects TRBV7-9 to TRBJ2-1, with 7 bases matching TRBD2. The trim removed 6 bases at V and 5 bases at J, leaving 7 bases unmatched. CDR3 length: 14 residues. In germline, CDR1 is SEHNR, CDR2 FQNEAQ (reference sequence). CDR3 sequence (DNA): TGTGCCAGCAGACCTAGCGGTTCAAACAATGAGCAGTTCTTC. Translating it yields CASRPSGSNNEQFF.

The V gene is TRBV27, the J gene TRBJ2-7; 11 bases match TRBD2. The V and J ends lost 3 bases and 0 bases, in that order; junction bases with no gene match: 4. The CDR3 spans 16 residues. CDR1 and CDR2 (germline): MNHEY, SMNVEV (reference sequence). CDR3 in DNA: TGTGCCAGCAGTTTCTTAGCGGGAGGGCTCTCCTACGAGCAGTACTTC. This encodes CASSFLAGGLSYEQYF.

The V call is TRBV2, the J call TRBJ2-3; 11 bases fit TRBD2. V gave up 2 bases and J gave up 9 bases; unmatched junction bases: 7. Germline values: CDR1 SNHLY, CDR2 FYNNEI. The length of the CDR3 is 15 residues. CDR3 region: CASSERLAGGRTQYF. The CDR3 DNA is TGTGCCAGCAGTGAACGGTTAGCGGGGGGGCGAACGCAGTATTTT.

This clone is a singleton in its sample. J is TRBJ1-2 and V is TRBV19; tentatively, D is TRBD1 (6 bases). Trimming shortened V by 5 bases and J by 2 bases, and 9 bases separated the two germline ends. The germline gives CDR1 LNHDA, CDR2 SQIVND (reference sequence). The CDR3 covers 13 residues. This CDR3 reads CASSYQGNYGYTF. The CDR3 coding sequence is TGTGCCAGTAGTTATCAGGGGAACTATGGCTACACCTTC.

V usage is TRBV11-2 and J usage is TRBJ2-5; no clear D gene. V was clipped by 2 bases and J by 5 bases, with 12 bases between them. CDR3 length: 14 residues. From germline, CDR1 is SGHAT and CDR2 FQNNGV. As DNA, the CDR3 is TGTGCCAGCAGCTTACTTAGGGATCCGGAGACCCAGTACTTC. Its translation: CASSLLRDPETQYF.

This clone was seen a single time. The chain is built from TRBV6-5 and TRBJ2-7; tentative D call: TRBD1 (6 bases). V lost 6 bases and J lost 2, with 17 bases in between. Germline CDR1 is MNHEY and CDR2 is SVGAGI. This CDR3 spans 15 amino acids. The CDR3 is CASRSTTGSAYEQYF. The CDR3 coding sequence is TGTGCCAGCAGATCAACGACAGGCAGCGCCTACGAGCAGTACTTC.

The chain links TRBV6-4 to TRBJ2-5, with TRBD2 as a possible D gene (6 bases). The CDR3 runs to 16 residues. The V gene's germline CDR1 is MRHNA and CDR2 SNTAGT. Trimming cost V 0 bases and J 4 bases, with 15 bases left between them. CDR3 amino acids: CASSDSCLALRETQYF. CDR3 coding DNA: TGTGCCAGCAGTGACTCGTGCCTAGCGCTGCGAGAGACCCAGTACTTC.

The chain recombines TRBV7-6 with TRBJ2-1; 11 bases align to TRBD2. CDR1 is SGHVS and CDR2 is FNYEAQ in the germline V gene. V gave up 5 bases and J gave up 6 bases; unmatched junction bases: 12. The CDR3 totals 17 residues. CDR3: CASSQPSGRTGFNEQFF. Here the CDR3 DNA reads TGTGCCAGCAGCCAACCTAGCGGGAGGACCGGTTTCAATGAGCAGTTCTTC.

The rearrangement uses TRBV7-2 and TRBJ2-5; 7 nucleotides match TRBD1. The germline CDR1 and CDR2 sequences are SGHTA and FQGNSA. The V and J ends lost 4 bases and 5 bases, in that order; junction bases with no gene match: 4. CDR3 length: 13 residues. CDR3 residues: CASSSRTGETQYF. CDR3 coding DNA: TGTGCCAGCAGCTCACGGACAGGCGAGACCCAGTACTTC.

This chain links TRBV28 with TRBJ1-4; the D is unclear. The germline gives CDR1 MDHEN, CDR2 SYDVKM. V lost 3 bases to trimming and J lost 11 bases, with 13 bases between them. The CDR3 covers 13 residues. Here the CDR3 DNA reads TGTGCCAGCAGTTTCCAGTCCTACGCGAAACTGTTTTTT. It codes for CASSFQSYAKLFF.

The rearrangement uses TRBV7-2 and TRBJ2-7, with D tentatively TRBD2 (6 bases). This CDR3 comprises 15 residues. Germline loops: CDR1 SGHTA, CDR2 FQGNSA. Between the trimmed V and J ends, which lost 5 bases and 2 bases, there was a span of 16 bases. CDR3 protein: CASSPPRAGTYEQYF. The DNA for the CDR3 is TGTGCCAGCAGCCCACCCCGAGCGGGCACCTACGAGCAGTACTTC.

The J gene is TRBJ2-4, the V gene TRBV27; D not resolved. Trimming shortened V by 6 bases and J by 1 base, and 13 bases separated the two germline ends. The CDR3 length is 15 residues. Germline V gene data show CDR1 as MNHEY and CDR2 as SMNVEV (reference sequence). In DNA, the CDR3 is TGTGCCAGCAGCAAGCTAGGGTTGGCCAAAAACATTCAGTACTTC. This encodes CASSKLGLAKNIQYF.

This chain links TRBV7-9 with TRBJ2-1, with D unclear. V gave up 2 bases and J gave up 2 bases, with 7 bases separating them. Germline assignment: CDR1 SEHNR and CDR2 FQNEAQ (reference sequence). This CDR3 comprises 14 residues. CDR3 region: CASSLLGPYNEQFF. The CDR3 bases are TGTGCCAGCAGCTTATTGGGTCCCTACAATGAGCAGTTCTTC.

This chain connects TRBV28 to TRBJ2-7; possibly TRBD2 for D (7 bases). Germline-derived CDR1 and CDR2 are MDHEN and SYDVKM. Trimming removed 10 bases at V and 3 bases at J, with 13 bases between. The CDR3 covers 12 residues. The CDR3 here is CATKGGNYEQYF. The CDR3 DNA is TGTGCCACCAAGGGGGGGAACTACGAGCAGTACTTC.